The present T cell receptor (beta chain) was sequenced within a study of cytomegalovirus exposure and HLA in healthy donors. Study-wide results and caveats: For most TCR beta V segments, an earlier analysis put the productive rate at about 90% or about 30% of the time. Cytomegalovirus association was assigned to approximately 160 TCR beta chains.

The CDR3 contains 14 residues. CDR1 SGDLS and CDR2 YYNGEE come from the germline V gene. V trimming: 2 bases; J trimming: 10 bases; junction bases outside the gene matches: 3. In the PCR, 60 Vbeta and 13 Jbeta primers were used. Measured with immunoSEQ multiplex PCR; TCRdb has only the in-frame clones, and not every one. The sample holds 150,000 or so clones. On this clone itself: Antigen specificity is unknown.

The clonotype was recovered from a woman aged 45-65 years in good health and CMV-seronegative. V is TRBV9 and J is TRBJ1-6; TRBD1 agrees at 10 bases. The sample consisted of PBMCs. As DNA, the CDR3 is TGTGCCAGCAGCGTGACAGGGGGCGGCTCACCCCTCCACTTT. As protein: CASSVTGGGSPLHF.